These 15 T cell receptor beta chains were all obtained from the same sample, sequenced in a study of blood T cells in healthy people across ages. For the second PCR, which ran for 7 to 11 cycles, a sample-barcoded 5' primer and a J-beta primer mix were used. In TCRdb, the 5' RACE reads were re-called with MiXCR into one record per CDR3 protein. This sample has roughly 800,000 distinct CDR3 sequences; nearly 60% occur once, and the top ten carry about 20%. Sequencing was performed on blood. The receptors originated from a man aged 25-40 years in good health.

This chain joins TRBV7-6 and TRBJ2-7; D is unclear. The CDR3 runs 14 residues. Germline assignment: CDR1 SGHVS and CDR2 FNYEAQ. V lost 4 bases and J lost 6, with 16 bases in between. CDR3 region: CASSYQPDNFEQYF. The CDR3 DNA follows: TGTGCCAGCAGCTACCAACCAGACAACTTCGAGCAGTACTTC.

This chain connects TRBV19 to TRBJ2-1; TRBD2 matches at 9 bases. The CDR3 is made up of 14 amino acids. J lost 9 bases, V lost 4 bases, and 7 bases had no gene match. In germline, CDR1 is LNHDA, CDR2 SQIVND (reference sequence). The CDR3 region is CASSTALAGIEQFF. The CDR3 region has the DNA TGTGCCAGTAGTACCGCTCTAGCGGGAATTGAGCAGTTCTTC.

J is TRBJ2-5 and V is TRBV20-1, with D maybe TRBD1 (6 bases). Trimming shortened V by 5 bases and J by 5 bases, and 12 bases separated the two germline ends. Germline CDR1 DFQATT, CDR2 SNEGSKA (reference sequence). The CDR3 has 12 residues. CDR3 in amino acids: CSARQAGETQYF. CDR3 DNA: TGCAGTGCTCGACAGGCCGGGGAGACCCAGTACTTC.

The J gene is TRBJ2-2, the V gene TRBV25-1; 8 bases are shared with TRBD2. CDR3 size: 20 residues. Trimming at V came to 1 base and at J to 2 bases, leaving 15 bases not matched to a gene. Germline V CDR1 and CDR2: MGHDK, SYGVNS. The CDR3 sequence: CASSESIVSISGTNTGELFF. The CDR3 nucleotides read TGTGCCAGCAGTGAATCTATAGTCTCGATTAGCGGGACTAACACCGGGGAGCTGTTTTTT.

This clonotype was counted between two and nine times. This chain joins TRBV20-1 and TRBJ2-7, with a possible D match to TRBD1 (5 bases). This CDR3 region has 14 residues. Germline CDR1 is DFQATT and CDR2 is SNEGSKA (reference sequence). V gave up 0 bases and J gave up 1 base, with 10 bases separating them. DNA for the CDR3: TGCAGTGCTAGAGACCCCCAGGGTTCCTACGAGCAGTACTTC. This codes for CSARDPQGSYEQYF.

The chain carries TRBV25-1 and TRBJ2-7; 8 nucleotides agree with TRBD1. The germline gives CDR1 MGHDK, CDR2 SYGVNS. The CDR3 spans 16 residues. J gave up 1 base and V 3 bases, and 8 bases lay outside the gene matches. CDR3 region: CASSEGTGGKSYEQYF. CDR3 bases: TGTGCCAGCAGTGAGGGAACAGGGGGAAAGTCCTACGAGCAGTACTTC.

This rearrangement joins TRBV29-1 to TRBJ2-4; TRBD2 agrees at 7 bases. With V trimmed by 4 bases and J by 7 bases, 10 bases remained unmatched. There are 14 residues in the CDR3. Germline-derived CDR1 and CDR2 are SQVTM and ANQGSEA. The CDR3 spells CSVGPSGSGNIQYF. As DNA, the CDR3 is TGCAGCGTTGGCCCTAGCGGTAGTGGGAACATTCAGTACTTC. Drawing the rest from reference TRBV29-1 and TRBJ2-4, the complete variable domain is SAVISQKPSRDICQRGTSLTIQCQVDSQVTMMFWYRQQPGQSLTLIATANQGSEATYESGFVIDKFPISRPNLTFSTLTVSNMSPEDSSIYLCSVGPSGSGNIQYFGAGTRLSVL.

The CDR3 loop reads CASSVEDGTIKYF. Written as DNA, the CDR3 is TGCGCCAGCAGCGTGGAAGACGGGACAATTAAGTATTTT. The chain has TRBV5-1 and TRBJ2-3, with a possible D match to TRBD1 (6 bases). The CDR3 runs to 13 residues. Per germline, CDR1 SGHRS and CDR2 YFSETQ. Trimming cost V 4 bases and J 13 bases, with 19 bases left between them.

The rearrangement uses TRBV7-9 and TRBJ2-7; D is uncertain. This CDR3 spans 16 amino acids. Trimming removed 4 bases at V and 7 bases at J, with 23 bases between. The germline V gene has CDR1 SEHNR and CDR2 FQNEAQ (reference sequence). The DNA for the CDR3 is TGTGCCAGCAGCTCCCTTTACACGGGCAGGACCTGGGAGCAGTACTTC. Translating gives CASSSLYTGRTWEQYF.

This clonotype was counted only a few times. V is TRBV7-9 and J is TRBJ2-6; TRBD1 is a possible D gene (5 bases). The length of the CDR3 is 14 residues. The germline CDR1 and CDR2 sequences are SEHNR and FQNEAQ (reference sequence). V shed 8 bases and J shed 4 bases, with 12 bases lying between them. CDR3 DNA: TGTGCCAGCCCCCAGGGTCCCGGGGCCAACGTCCTGACTTTC. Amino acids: CASPQGPGANVLTF.

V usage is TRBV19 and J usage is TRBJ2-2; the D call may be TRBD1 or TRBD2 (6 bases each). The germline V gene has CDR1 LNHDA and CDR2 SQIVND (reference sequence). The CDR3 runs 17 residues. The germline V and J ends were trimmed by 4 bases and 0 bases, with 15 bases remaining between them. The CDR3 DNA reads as TGTGCCAGTAGTAACAGGGCGGGGAAAACGAACACCGGGGAGCTGTTTTTT. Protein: CASSNRAGKTNTGELFF.

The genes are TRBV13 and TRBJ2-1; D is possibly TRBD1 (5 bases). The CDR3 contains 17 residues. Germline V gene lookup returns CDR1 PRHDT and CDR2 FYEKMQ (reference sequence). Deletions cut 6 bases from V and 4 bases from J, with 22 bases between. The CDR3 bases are TGTGCCAGCAGTCAGGGAAGGGGCCAACGAACTTACAATGAGCAGTTCTTC. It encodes CASSQGRGQRTYNEQFF.

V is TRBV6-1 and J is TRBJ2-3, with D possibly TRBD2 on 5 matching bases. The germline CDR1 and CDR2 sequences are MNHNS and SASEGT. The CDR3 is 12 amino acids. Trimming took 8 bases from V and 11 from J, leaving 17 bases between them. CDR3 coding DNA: TGTGCCAGCCGCGACTTCCTCCGGGGGCAGTATTTT. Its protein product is CASRDFLRGQYF.

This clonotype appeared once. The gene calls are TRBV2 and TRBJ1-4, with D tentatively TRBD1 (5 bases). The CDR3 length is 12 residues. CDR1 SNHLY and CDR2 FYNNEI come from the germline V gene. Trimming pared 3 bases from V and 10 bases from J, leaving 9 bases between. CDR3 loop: CASSERGGKLFF. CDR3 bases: TGTGCCAGCAGTGAGCGGGGCGGAAAACTGTTTTTT.

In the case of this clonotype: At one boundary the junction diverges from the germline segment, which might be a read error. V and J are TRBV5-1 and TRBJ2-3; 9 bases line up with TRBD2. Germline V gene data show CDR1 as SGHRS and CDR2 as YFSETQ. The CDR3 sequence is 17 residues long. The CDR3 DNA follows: TGCACCAGCAGCTCGACCAGCGGGGGGATCAGCGGAAATACGCAGTATTTT. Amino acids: CTSSSTSGGISGNTQYF.